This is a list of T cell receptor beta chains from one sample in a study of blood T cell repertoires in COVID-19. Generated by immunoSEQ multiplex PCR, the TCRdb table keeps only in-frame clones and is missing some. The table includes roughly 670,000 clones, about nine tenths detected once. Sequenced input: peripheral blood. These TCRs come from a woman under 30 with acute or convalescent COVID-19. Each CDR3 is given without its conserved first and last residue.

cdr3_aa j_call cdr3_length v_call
ASSPYSGGEY TRBJ2-3 10 TRBV18
SAGDGYGYT TRBJ1-2 9 TRBV20-1
ASSTGPQPQH TRBJ1-5 10 TRBV7-6
ASSLFQGSYGYT TRBJ1-2 12 TRBV27
ASSLVAGSIEQY TRBJ2-7 12 TRBV28
AWTRGGANTIY TRBJ1-3 11 TRBV30
ASSWDYSTGELF TRBJ2-2 12 TRBV7-2
ASGFQDRGEDTQY TRBJ2-3 13 TRBV12-5
ASSRNRVTDTQY TRBJ2-3 12 TRBV7-2
AWSAGSYGYT TRBJ1-2 10 TRBV30
ATSTGSANTIY TRBJ1-3 11 TRBV6-5
ASSGAISYEQY TRBJ2-7 11 TRBV12-3/TRBV12-4
ASSQGANEAF TRBJ1-1 10 TRBV7-9
ASSLAGSSGNTIY TRBJ1-3 13 TRBV11-2
ATSDSGTTLNEQF TRBJ2-1 13 TRBV24-1
ASSRTGGSGYT TRBJ1-2 11 TRBV28
ASSYTGRGEFYGYT TRBJ1-2 14 TRBV6-6
ASSYSSKLAGASSYEQY TRBJ2-7 17 TRBV6-2/TRBV6-3
ASSVAQGASPLH TRBJ1-6 12 TRBV9
AWTGRSSEKLF TRBJ1-4 11 TRBV30
ASPIPSPTDPLYGYT TRBJ1-2 15 TRBV10-1
AISESGGQETQY TRBJ2-5 12 TRBV10-3
ASLAQYTEAF TRBJ1-1 10 TRBV12-3/TRBV12-4
ASSLVGRGATEAF TRBJ1-1 13 TRBV7-9
ASSRYSTGGDTGELF TRBJ2-2 15 TRBV18
ASSFEEYYEQY TRBJ2-7 11 TRBV11-3
ASRGIERDTQY TRBJ2-3 11 TRBV9
ATSDPTVYGYT TRBJ1-2 11 TRBV24-1
ASSYQGQLQYGYT TRBJ1-2 13 TRBV6-2/TRBV6-3
ASSLARSGGTDTQY TRBJ2-3 14 TRBV7-2
ATTTGLGTGELF TRBJ2-2 12 TRBV27
ASSVEAGRGEAF TRBJ1-1 12 TRBV9
ASSEYSTSSYEQY TRBJ2-7 13 TRBV6-1
TSSRGLDTEAF TRBJ1-1 11 TRBV4-2
SASEQGVSYGYT TRBJ1-2 12 TRBV20-1
ASSQATGWHEQY TRBJ2-7 12 TRBV4-3
ASSSGGTGGGYT TRBJ1-2 12 TRBV9
AISESMGQQAF TRBJ1-1 11 TRBV10-3
ASRGWTGVGYT TRBJ1-2 11 TRBV2
ASGQVETQY TRBJ2-5 9 TRBV19
ATSDHRAGESSPLH TRBJ1-6 14 TRBV24-1
ATSDLTDMGLT TRBJ1-2 11 TRBV24-1
ASSLRVNGYT TRBJ1-2 10 TRBV7-9
ASSQEEQGWYGYT TRBJ1-2 13 TRBV4-1
ASSEQGNSNQPQH TRBJ1-5 13 TRBV2
ASSPYTGELF TRBJ2-2 10 TRBV12-3/TRBV12-4
ASSSGTGLLSPLH TRBJ1-6 13 TRBV7-6
AWSVLVLSSYEQY TRBJ2-7 13 TRBV30
ASSSPKRGGPETQY TRBJ2-5 14 TRBV7-9
ASSSRQGHEQY TRBJ2-7 11 TRBV7-8
AISVGTGNLAGELF TRBJ2-2 14 TRBV10-3
APPGQGAPNEQF TRBJ2-1 12 TRBV21-1
ATSDPRGGGSQPQH TRBJ1-5 14 TRBV24-1
AISDRGYGYT TRBJ1-2 10 TRBV10-3
ASRGDRTNQPQH TRBJ1-5 12 TRBV28
AISERGTQSYNEQF TRBJ2-1 14 TRBV10-3
ASSLERGTDTQY TRBJ2-3 12 TRBV5-1
AISEGQGAGYGYT TRBJ1-2 13 TRBV10-3